These 29 T cell receptor beta chains came from one sample sequenced in a study of regulatory T cells in long-lasting Graves disease. Time point noted: newly diagnosed GD, antithyroid drugs for less than 3 months. The TCR library was made from RNA extracted from PBMCs. Construction of TCR beta libraries relied on iRepertoire HTBI primers and on Arm-PCR targeting CDR3 regions. TCRdb used MiXCR to reprocess the multiplex PCR reads, holding one entry per CDR3 protein. This sample has under 450,000 distinct CDR3 sequences, with approximately 10% found just once. The sample was also linked to a second study, of T cells in Graves' hyperthyroidism and ophthalmopathy.

This specimen was peripheral blood mononuclear cells (PBMCs), taken at new diagnosis, from a patient treated with antithyroid drugs. These receptors were taken from a young woman with Graves disease.

This clonotype was seen only a few times. The chain carries TRBV20-1 and TRBJ1-6; no clear D gene. Trimming cost V 0 bases and J 5 bases, with 11 bases left between them. Germline loops: CDR1 DFQATT, CDR2 SNEGSKA (reference sequence). The CDR3 has 15 residues. The CDR3 spells CSARDSNGDNSPLHF. The CDR3 DNA reads as TGCAGTGCTAGAGATTCTAACGGTGATAATTCACCCCTCCACTTT.

The chain is built from TRBV4-3 and TRBJ2-1, with 9 bases identical to TRBD2. This CDR3 spans 16 amino acids. The V segment lost 0 bases and the J segment 7 bases; nucleotides outside the gene matches: 7. CDR1 LGHNA and CDR2 YSLEER come from the germline V gene. The CDR3 nucleotides read TGCGCCAGCAGCCAAGAGGCGGGAGGGGAGTGGAATGAGCAGTTCTTC. Its translation: CASSQEAGGEWNEQFF.

The table lists this clonotype with many counts. This sequence joins TRBV28 and TRBJ2-5; 8 bases line up with TRBD2. J was trimmed by 3 bases and V by 11 bases; bases with no gene match: 20. The V gene's germline CDR1 is MDHEN and CDR2 SYDVKM. This CDR3 has 17 residues. This CDR3 reads CAPSFPKPGLVEETQYF. The DNA of the CDR3 is TGTGCCCCAAGCTTCCCGAAGCCGGGACTAGTGGAAGAGACCCAGTACTTC.

The rearrangement joins TRBV19 to TRBJ1-5; D might be TRBD1 (5 bases). V gave up 2 bases and J gave up 4 bases, with 12 bases separating them. The CDR3 loop spans 15 amino acids. Germline-derived CDR1 and CDR2 are LNHDA and SQIVND (reference sequence). The chain's CDR3 is CASSIRGVGNQPQHF. The CDR3 region has the DNA TGTGCCAGTAGTATAAGGGGCGTAGGGAATCAGCCCCAGCATTTT.

V usage is TRBV7-8 and J usage is TRBJ2-1; D unclear. The CDR3 length is 13 residues. The ends were cut back, 3 bases at V and 2 bases at J, with 5 bases in the middle. CDR1 and CDR2 (germline): SGHVS, FQNEAQ. The CDR3 protein is CASSFNAYNEQFF. Written as DNA, the CDR3 is TGTGCCAGCAGCTTCAATGCCTACAATGAGCAGTTCTTC. Supplemented by reference TRBV7-8 and TRBJ2-1, the full variable domain reads GAGVSQSPRYKVAKRGQDVALRCDPISGHVSLFWYQQALGQGPEFLTYFQNEAQLDKSGLPSDRFFAERPEGSVSTLKIQRTQQEDSAVYLCASSFNAYNEQFFGPGTRLTVL.

Only a few counts were recorded for this clonotype. The V and J genes are TRBV29-1 and TRBJ1-1; TRBD1 is a possible D gene (6 bases). The CDR3 contains 13 residues. V lost 5 bases and J 4 bases, leaving 14 bases between the germline ends. CDR1 is SQVTM and CDR2 is ANQGSEA in the germline V gene. The CDR3 spells CSVWRGEFTEAFF. CDR3 bases: TGCAGCGTTTGGAGGGGGGAATTCACTGAAGCTTTCTTT.

Many counts were recorded for this clonotype. The chain carries TRBV12-3 or TRBV12-4 and TRBJ2-3; D remains ambiguous. The CDR3 loop spans 13 amino acids. The V and J ends lost 5 bases and 4 bases respectively, with 10 bases between them. Written as DNA, the CDR3 is TGTGCCAGCAGTGGGTTGAGTCCAGATACGCAGTATTTT. It translates to CASSGLSPDTQYF.

Details on this clonotype: A read error may produce the germline difference seen at one junction end. CDR3 nucleotides: TGTGCCATCATGATGGGGGCCGGGAACGCCGGGGAGCTGTTTTTT. The encoded protein is CAIMMGAGNAGELFF. V is TRBV10-3 and J is TRBJ2-2, with D tentatively TRBD1 (6 bases). The CDR3 loop spans 15 amino acids. The germline V gene encodes CDR1 ENHRY and CDR2 SYGVKD.

This clonotype has ten or more counts. This chain joins TRBV27 and TRBJ1-2; perhaps TRBD1 as D (5 bases). Trimming left V 3 bases short and J 6 bases short, with 20 bases between. This CDR3 is 16 amino acids long. Germline loops: CDR1 MNHEY, CDR2 SMNVEV (reference sequence). The CDR3 region has the DNA TGTGCCAGCAGTTTCTCTTGGCAGGGAATTAGGGATGGCTACACCTTC. This encodes CASSFSWQGIRDGYTF.

The chain couples TRBV6-1 to TRBJ1-4; D unclear. Trimming pared 5 bases from V and 4 bases from J, leaving 14 bases between. The CDR3 runs 15 residues. Germline lookup yields CDR1 MNHNS and CDR2 SASEGT. Here the CDR3 reads CASSLRLTVNEKLFF. CDR3 sequence (DNA): TGTGCCAGCAGTCTTCGACTTACTGTTAATGAAAAACTGTTTTTT.

This clonotype was counted at least ten times. The chain couples TRBV28 to TRBJ2-1; D may correspond to TRBD1 or TRBD2 (5 bases each). The tail of the sequence fits TRBJ2-5 better, so the J call may be wrong. In germline, CDR1 is MDHEN, CDR2 SYDVKM. This CDR3 has 16 residues. The CDR3 nucleotides read TGTGCCAGCAGTTTCCGGGACCCTGATAGAGGGGAGACCCAGTACTTC. Translating it yields CASSFRDPDRGETQYF.

This clonotype was detected many times. The rearrangement joins TRBV3-1 to TRBJ1-1; D uncertain. Germline V CDR1 and CDR2: LGHDT, YNNKEL (reference sequence). V was shortened by 1 base and J by 1 base, with 10 bases between the two germline ends. This CDR3 is 15 amino acids long. CDR3 in DNA: TGTGCCAGCAGCCAAGCTGTGTGGGGGAACACTGAAGCTTTCTTT. Protein product: CASSQAVWGNTEAFF.

This clonotype came up a few times. The rearrangement uses TRBV29-1 and TRBJ2-2; 7 bases agree with TRBD1. The CDR3 spans 16 residues. Trimming at V came to 4 bases and at J to 1 base, leaving 9 bases not matched to a gene. Germline V gene lookup returns CDR1 SQVTM and CDR2 ANQGSEA. CDR3 bases: TGCAGCGTTGCAAATATCGGGACAGTGAACACCGGGGAGCTGTTTTTT. It codes for CSVANIGTVNTGELFF.

This clonotype came up a few times. V is TRBV20-1 and J is TRBJ1-5; 9 nucleotides align to TRBD1. The CDR3 is 16 residues long. V was clipped by 3 bases and J by 6 bases; unmatched bases: 12. Looked up from germline, CDR1 is DFQATT and CDR2 is SNEGSKA (reference sequence). This CDR3 reads CSARHGTGSKFQPQHF. The CDR3 region has the DNA TGCAGTGCTAGGCATGGGACAGGGTCAAAATTTCAGCCCCAGCATTTT.

This clonotype was seen many times. The V gene is TRBV10-3, the J gene TRBJ2-7; 16 positions agree with TRBD2. V was clipped by 5 bases and J by 2 bases; unmatched bases: 6. CDR3 length equals 17 residues. Germline V gene sequence: CDR1 ENHRY, CDR2 SYGVKD. The CDR3 nucleotides are TGTGCCATCAGTCCCGGGACTAGCGGGAGGGGGACCTACGAGCAGTACTTC. The encoded protein is CAISPGTSGRGTYEQYF.

This clonotype was detected ten times or more. This chain joins TRBV19 and TRBJ2-1; D ambiguous. Trimming cost V 6 bases and J 6 bases, with 15 bases left between them. From germline, CDR1 is LNHDA and CDR2 SQIVND (reference sequence). The CDR3 runs to 14 residues. CDR3 coding DNA: TGTGCCAGTAGCCCGGACCCCTCGCTCAATGAGCAGTTCTTC. Translated: CASSPDPSLNEQFF. Combining the CDR3 with reference TRBV19 and TRBJ2-1 gives the whole variable domain DGGITQSPKYLFRKEGQNVTLSCEQNLNHDAMYWYRQDPGQGLRLIYYSQIVNDFQKGDIAEGYSVSREKKESFPLTVTSAQKNPTAFYLCASSPDPSLNEQFFGPGTRLTVL.

At least ten counts were recorded for this clonotype. The chain is built from TRBV20-1 and TRBJ2-5; D uncertain. Trimming removed 1 base at V and 6 bases at J, with 12 bases between. The V gene's germline CDR1 is DFQATT and CDR2 SNEGSKA (reference sequence). The CDR3 runs 13 residues. In DNA, the CDR3 is TGCAGTGCTAGAGGACCTTTTGAGCAGACCCAGTACTTC. Residues: CSARGPFEQTQYF.

J is TRBJ1-1 and V is TRBV7-9, with D possibly TRBD1 on 5 matching bases. Deletions cut 0 bases from V and 1 base from J, with 9 bases between. The CDR3 extends over 15 amino acids. Germline CDR1 is SEHNR and CDR2 is FQNEAQ (reference sequence). The CDR3 DNA is TGTGCCAGCAGCTTAGCGGACACGGGGAACACTGAAGCTTTCTTT. This gives the protein CASSLADTGNTEAFF.

This clonotype was observed a few times. The chain has TRBV10-3 and TRBJ2-7; 12 nucleotides line up with TRBD1. The CDR3 consists of 16 residues. With V trimmed by 9 bases and J by 3 bases, 12 bases remained unmatched. The V gene's germline CDR1 is ENHRY and CDR2 SYGVKD. This CDR3 is CAIAKPGTGGIYEQYF. Written as DNA, the CDR3 is TGTGCCATAGCAAAACCCGGGACAGGGGGCATCTACGAGCAGTACTTC.

A remark on this clonotype: Likely a read error: the CDR3 ends without its conserved phenylalanine or tryptophan. V gene TRBV4-3 combines with J gene TRBJ2-2, with 10 bases fitting TRBD2. CDR3 length equals 20 residues. Germline V lookup: CDR1 LGHNA, CDR2 YSLEER. With V trimmed by 0 bases and J by 1 base, 11 bases remained unmatched. CDR3 bases: TGCGCCAGCAGCCAAGAAAGAAACCGGTTAGCGGGAGGGAACACCGGGGAGCTGTTTCTT. This sequence encodes CASSQERNRLAGGNTGELFL.

At least ten counts were recorded for this clonotype. The chain couples TRBV24-1 to TRBJ2-3; 9 bases align to TRBD1. J was trimmed by 3 bases and V by 4 bases; bases with no gene match: 4. Germline V CDR1 and CDR2: KGHDR, SFDVKD. The CDR3 consists of 15 residues. The CDR3 nucleotides are TGTGCCACCAGTGACACAGGGGGCGGGACAGATACGCAGTATTTT. Protein sequence: CATSDTGGGTDTQYF.

This clonotype has at least ten counts. The genes are TRBV12-3 or TRBV12-4 and TRBJ2-5; 10 bases align to TRBD2. V was clipped by 8 bases and J by 2 bases; unmatched bases: 8. The CDR3 has 15 amino acids. The chain's CDR3 is CASGIAGGSQETQYF. The CDR3, as DNA: TGTGCCAGCGGGATAGCGGGGGGTTCTCAAGAGACCCAGTACTTC.

The sample holds many counts of this clonotype. The CDR3 nucleotides are TGTGCCAGCAGGGCCCTGCTTCGGGACTGGCTGTTTTTT. Translated: CASRALLRDWLFF. This rearrangement joins TRBV6-2 or TRBV6-3 to TRBJ1-4, with D maybe TRBD1 (5 bases). The CDR3 sequence is 13 residues long. V gave up 6 bases and J gave up 14 bases, with 19 bases separating them. CDR1 is MNHEY, CDR2 SVGEGT, per germline.

Many counts were recorded for this clonotype. The rearrangement links TRBV5-5 to TRBJ1-5; D not resolved. The length of the CDR3 is 12 residues. Germline assignment: CDR1 SGHKS and CDR2 YYEKEE (reference sequence). With 7 bases removed from V and 2 bases from J, the gap between germline ends came to 7 bases. The CDR3 DNA follows: TGTGCCAGCCTACAACGCAATCAGCCCCAGCATTTT. As protein: CASLQRNQPQHF.

In this sample, this clonotype turned up a few times. This may come from a read error, since a much larger clone is one base off. The chain employs TRBV12-5 and TRBJ1-1, with 7 nucleotides matching TRBD1. CDR1 and CDR2 (germline): LGHNT, FRNRAP. The CDR3 consists of 14 residues. CDR3 nucleotides: TGTGCTAGTGGCCTGGGACAGATGAACACTGAAGCTTCCTTT. Protein sequence: CASGLGQMNTEASF.

The genes are TRBV12-3 or TRBV12-4 and TRBJ1-2; no reliable D call. CDR3 size: 13 residues. Deletions cut 6 bases from V and 5 bases from J, with 13 bases between. CDR3 in amino acids: CASSPHISYGYTF. CDR3 DNA sequence: TGTGCCAGCAGCCCACACATCTCTTATGGCTACACCTTC.

The chain links TRBV6-2 or TRBV6-3 to TRBJ1-1; D remains ambiguous. The CDR3 contains 14 residues. V gave up 7 bases and J gave up 1 base, with 13 bases separating them. Looked up from germline, CDR1 is MNHEY and CDR2 is SVGEGT. Here the CDR3 reads CASKRWEKNTEAFF. CDR3 nucleotide sequence: TGTGCCAGCAAAAGATGGGAGAAGAACACTGAAGCTTTCTTT.

This clonotype was seen at least ten times. The chain uses TRBV11-1 and TRBJ2-1; D is uncertain. The germline V gene has CDR1 SGHAT and CDR2 FQDESV (reference sequence). The CDR3 is 17 amino acids. Trimming removed 2 bases at V and 2 bases at J, with 16 bases between. CDR3 in amino acids: CASSLLGLGIPYNEQFF. The CDR3 DNA is TGTGCCAGCAGCTTATTAGGGCTCGGTATCCCCTACAATGAGCAGTTCTTC. Looking up the rest from reference TRBV11-1 and TRBJ2-1 gives the full variable domain: EAEVAQSPRYKITEKSQAVAFWCDPISGHATLYWYRQILGQGPELLVQFQDESVVDDSQLPKDRFSAERLKGVDSTLKIQPAELGDSAMYLCASSLLGLGIPYNEQFFGPGTRLTVL.

This clonotype was detected ten times or more. The chain uses TRBV9 and TRBJ1-6, with D uncertain. V lost 3 bases and J 4 bases, leaving 11 bases between the germline ends. From germline, CDR1 is SGDLS and CDR2 YYNGEE. This CDR3 is built from 15 residues. The CDR3 nucleotides read TGTGCCAGCAGCGCAGGACGGGTATATAATTCACCCCTCCACTTT. Translation: CASSAGRVYNSPLHF.